This entry features one T cell receptor beta chain sequence. Its antigen is still unknown. Trimming took 3 bases from V and 9 from J; bases not matched to a gene: 6. Germline CDR1 WSHSY, CDR2 SAAADI. There are 14 residues in the CDR3. The PCR ran on 60 Vbeta and 13 Jbeta primers. Only in-frame clones appear in the TCRdb table, and some are missing; sequencing was by immunoSEQ multiplex PCR. The sample records 150,000 to 200,000 clones, 60% to 80% being singletons. This sample was included in a study of cytomegalovirus exposure and HLA in healthy donors. Study observations and caveats: In terms of immune exposure information, only CMV serostatus was available. A list of approximately 150 TCR beta chains associated with cytomegalovirus was given. HLA allele associations emerged for about 16,000 TCR beta sequences in a later analysis, at 0.05 false discovery rate. Among TCR beta chains of equal frequency, HLA-associated ones were more clonally expanded in a later analysis.

The receptor's source is a man over 45 in good health and CMV-seropositive. The specimen sequenced was PBMCs. The gene calls are TRBV10-2 and TRBJ1-5; the match to TRBD1 covers 9 bases. CDR3 in DNA: TGCGCCAGCAGTGATGGGACAGGGAGGCGGCCCCAGCATTTT. Amino acid sequence: CASSDGTGRRPQHF.